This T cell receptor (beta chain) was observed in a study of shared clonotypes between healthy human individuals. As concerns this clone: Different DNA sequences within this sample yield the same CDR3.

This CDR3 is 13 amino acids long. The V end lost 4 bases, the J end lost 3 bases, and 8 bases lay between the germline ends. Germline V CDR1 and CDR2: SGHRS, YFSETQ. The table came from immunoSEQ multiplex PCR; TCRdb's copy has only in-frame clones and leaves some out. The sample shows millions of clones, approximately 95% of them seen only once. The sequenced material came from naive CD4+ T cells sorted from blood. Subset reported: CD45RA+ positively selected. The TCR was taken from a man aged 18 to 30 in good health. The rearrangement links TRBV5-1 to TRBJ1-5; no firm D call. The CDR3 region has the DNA TGCGCCAGCAGCCTCGAAGCCAATCAGCCCCAGCATTTT. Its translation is CASSLEANQPQHF.